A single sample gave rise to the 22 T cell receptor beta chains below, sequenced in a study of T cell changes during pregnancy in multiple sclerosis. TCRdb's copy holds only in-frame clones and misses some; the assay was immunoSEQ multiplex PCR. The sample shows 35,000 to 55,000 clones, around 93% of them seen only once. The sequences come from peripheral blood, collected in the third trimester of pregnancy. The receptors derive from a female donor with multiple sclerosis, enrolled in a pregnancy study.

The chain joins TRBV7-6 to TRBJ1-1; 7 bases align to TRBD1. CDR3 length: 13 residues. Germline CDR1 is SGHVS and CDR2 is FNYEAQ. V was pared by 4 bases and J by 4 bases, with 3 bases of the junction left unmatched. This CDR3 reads CASSSAGGTEAFF. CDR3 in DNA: TGTGCCAGCAGCTCCGCAGGGGGCACTGAAGCTTTCTTT.

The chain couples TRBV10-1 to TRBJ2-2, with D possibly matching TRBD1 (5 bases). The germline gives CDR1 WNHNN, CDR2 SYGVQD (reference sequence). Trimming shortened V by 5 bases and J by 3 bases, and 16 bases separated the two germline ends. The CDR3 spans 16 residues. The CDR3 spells CASSSPDRDDTGELFF. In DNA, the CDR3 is TGCGCCAGCAGTTCTCCAGACAGAGACGACACCGGGGAGCTGTTTTTT.

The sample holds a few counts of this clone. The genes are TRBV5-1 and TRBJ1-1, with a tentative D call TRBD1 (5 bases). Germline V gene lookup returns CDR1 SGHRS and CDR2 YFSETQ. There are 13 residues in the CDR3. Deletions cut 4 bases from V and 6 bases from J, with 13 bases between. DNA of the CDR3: TGCGCCAGCAGCGGGGGGAGGGTTCCTGAAGCTTTCTTT. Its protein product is CASSGGRVPEAFF. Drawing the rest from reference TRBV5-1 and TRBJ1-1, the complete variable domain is KAGVTQTPRYLIKTRGQQVTLSCSPISGHRSVSWYQQTPGQGLQFLFEYFSETQRNKGNFPGRFSGRQFSNSRSEMNVSTLELGDSALYLCASSGGRVPEAFFGQGTRLTVV.

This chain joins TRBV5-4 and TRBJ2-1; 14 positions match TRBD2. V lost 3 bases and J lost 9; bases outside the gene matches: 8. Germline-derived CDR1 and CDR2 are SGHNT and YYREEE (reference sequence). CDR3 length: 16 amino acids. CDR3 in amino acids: CASSWGGTSGRGEQFF. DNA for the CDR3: TGTGCCAGCAGCTGGGGGGGGACTAGCGGGAGAGGTGAGCAGTTCTTC. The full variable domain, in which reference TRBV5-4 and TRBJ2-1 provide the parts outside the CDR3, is ETGVTQSPTHLIKTRGQQVTLRCSSQSGHNTVSWYQQALGQGPQFIFQYYREEENGRGNFPPRFSGLQFPNYSSELNVNALELDDSALYLCASSWGGTSGRGEQFFGPGTRLTVL.

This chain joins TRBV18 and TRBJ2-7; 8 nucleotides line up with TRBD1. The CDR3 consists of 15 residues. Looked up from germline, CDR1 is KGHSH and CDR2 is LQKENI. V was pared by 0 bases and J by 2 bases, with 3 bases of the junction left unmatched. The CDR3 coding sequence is TGTGCCAGCTCACCACCCGCGGGACAGGCCTACGAGCAGTACTTC. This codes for CASSPPAGQAYEQYF.

The DNA of the CDR3 is TGTGCCAGCAGTCCAGGCGGGACTCAATCCAATGAGCAGTTCTTC. It is translated as CASSPGGTQSNEQFF. This chain joins TRBV6-4 and TRBJ2-1; TRBD2 is a possible D gene (6 bases). This CDR3 comprises 15 residues. The germline V and J ends were trimmed by 5 bases and 6 bases, with 17 bases remaining between them. Germline CDR1 and CDR2: MRHNA and SNTAGT.

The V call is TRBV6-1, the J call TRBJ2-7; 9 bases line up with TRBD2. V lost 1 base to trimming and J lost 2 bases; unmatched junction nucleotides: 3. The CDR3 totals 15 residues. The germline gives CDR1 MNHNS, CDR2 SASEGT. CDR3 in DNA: TGTGCCAGCAGTGAAGGGGCTAGCGGGACCTACGAGCAGTACTTC. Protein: CASSEGASGTYEQYF.

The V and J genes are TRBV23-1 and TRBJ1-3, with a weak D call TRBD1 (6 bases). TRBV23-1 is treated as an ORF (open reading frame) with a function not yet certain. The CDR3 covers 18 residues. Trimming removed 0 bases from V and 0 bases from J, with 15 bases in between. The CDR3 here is CASSQSGDKGSSGNTIYF. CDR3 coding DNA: TGCGCCAGCAGTCAATCCGGGGACAAAGGGAGCTCTGGAAACACCATATATTTT.

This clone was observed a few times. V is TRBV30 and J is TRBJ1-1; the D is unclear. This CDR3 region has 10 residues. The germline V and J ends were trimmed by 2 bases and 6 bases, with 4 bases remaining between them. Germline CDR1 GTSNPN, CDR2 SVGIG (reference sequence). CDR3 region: CAWSLAEAFF. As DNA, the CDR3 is TGTGCCTGGAGTCTCGCTGAAGCTTTCTTT. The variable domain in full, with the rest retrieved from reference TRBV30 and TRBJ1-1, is SQTIHQWPATLVQPVGSPLSLECTVEGTSNPNLYWYRQAAGRGLQLLFYSVGIGQISSEVPQNLSASRPQDRQFILSSKKLLLSDSGFYLCAWSLAEAFFGQGTRLTVV.

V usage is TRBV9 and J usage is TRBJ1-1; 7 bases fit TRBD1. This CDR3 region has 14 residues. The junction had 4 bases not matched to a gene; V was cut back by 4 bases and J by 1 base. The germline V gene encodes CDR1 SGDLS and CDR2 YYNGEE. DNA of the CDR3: TGTGCCAGCAGCCTAAGGACAGGGAACACTGAAGCTTTCTTT. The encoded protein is CASSLRTGNTEAFF.

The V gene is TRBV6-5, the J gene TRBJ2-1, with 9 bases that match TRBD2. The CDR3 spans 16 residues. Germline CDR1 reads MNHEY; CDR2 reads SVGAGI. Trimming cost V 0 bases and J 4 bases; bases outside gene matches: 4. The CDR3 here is CASSYSVSGSYNEQFF. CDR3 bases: TGTGCCAGCAGTTACTCGGTTAGCGGGAGTTACAATGAGCAGTTCTTC.

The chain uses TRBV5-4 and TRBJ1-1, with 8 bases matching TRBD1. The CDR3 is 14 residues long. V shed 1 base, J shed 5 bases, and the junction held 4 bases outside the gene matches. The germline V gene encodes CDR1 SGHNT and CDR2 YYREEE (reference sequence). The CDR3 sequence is CASSLTGGKTEAFF. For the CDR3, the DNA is TGTGCCAGCAGCTTGACAGGGGGGAAGACTGAAGCTTTCTTT.

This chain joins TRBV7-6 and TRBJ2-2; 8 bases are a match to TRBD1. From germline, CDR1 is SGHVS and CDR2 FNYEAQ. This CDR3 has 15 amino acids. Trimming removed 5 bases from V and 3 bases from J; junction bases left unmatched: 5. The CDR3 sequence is CASSTGTGYTGELFF. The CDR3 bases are TGTGCCAGCAGCACGGGGACAGGTTACACCGGGGAGCTGTTTTTT.

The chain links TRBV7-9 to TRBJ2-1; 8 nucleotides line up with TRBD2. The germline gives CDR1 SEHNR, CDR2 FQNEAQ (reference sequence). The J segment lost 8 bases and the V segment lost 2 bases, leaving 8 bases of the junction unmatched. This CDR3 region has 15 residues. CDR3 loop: CASSLPSGPRHEQFF. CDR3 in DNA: TGTGCCAGCAGCTTACCTAGCGGGCCTAGGCATGAGCAGTTCTTC. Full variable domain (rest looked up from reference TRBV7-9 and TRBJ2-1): DTGVSQNPRHKITKRGQNVTFRCDPISEHNRLYWYRQTLGQGPEFLTYFQNEAQLEKSRLLSDRFSAERPKGSFSTLEIQRTEQGDSAMYLCASSLPSGPRHEQFFGPGTRLTVL.

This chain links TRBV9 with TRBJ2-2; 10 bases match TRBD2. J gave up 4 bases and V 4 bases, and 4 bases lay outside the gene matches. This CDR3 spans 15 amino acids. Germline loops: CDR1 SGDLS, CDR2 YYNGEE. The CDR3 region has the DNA TGTGCCAGCAGCCCGACTAGCGGGTCCACCGGGGAGCTGTTTTTT. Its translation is CASSPTSGSTGELFF.

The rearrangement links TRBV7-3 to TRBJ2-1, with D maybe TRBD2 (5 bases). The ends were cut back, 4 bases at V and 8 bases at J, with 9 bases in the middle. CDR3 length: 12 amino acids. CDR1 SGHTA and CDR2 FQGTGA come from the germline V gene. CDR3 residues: CASSYGIDEQFF. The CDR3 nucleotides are TGTGCCAGCAGCTACGGGATCGATGAGCAGTTCTTC. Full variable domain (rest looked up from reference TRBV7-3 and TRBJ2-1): GAGVSQTPSNKVTEKGKYVELRCDPISGHTALYWYRQSLGQGPEFLIYFQGTGAADDSGLPNDRFFAVRPEGSVSTLKIQRTERGDSAVYLCASSYGIDEQFFGPGTRLTVL.

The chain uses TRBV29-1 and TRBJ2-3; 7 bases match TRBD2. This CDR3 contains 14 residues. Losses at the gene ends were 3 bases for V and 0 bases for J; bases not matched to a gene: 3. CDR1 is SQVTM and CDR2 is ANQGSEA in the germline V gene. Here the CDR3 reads CSVEGLTSTDTQYF. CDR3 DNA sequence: TGCAGCGTTGAGGGACTAACTAGCACAGATACGCAGTATTTT.

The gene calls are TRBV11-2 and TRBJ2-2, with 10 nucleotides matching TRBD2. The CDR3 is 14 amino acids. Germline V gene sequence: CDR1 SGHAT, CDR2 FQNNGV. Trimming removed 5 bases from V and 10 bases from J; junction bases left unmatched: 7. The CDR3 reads CASSLEREGVELFF. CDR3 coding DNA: TGTGCCAGCAGCCTCGAGCGGGAGGGGGTGGAGCTGTTTTTT. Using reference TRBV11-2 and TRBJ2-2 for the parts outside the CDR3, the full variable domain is EAGVAQSPRYKIIEKRQSVAFWCNPISGHATLYWYQQILGQGPKLLIQFQNNGVVDDSQLPKDRFSAERLKGVDSTLKIQPAKLEDSAVYLCASSLEREGVELFFGEGSRLTVL.

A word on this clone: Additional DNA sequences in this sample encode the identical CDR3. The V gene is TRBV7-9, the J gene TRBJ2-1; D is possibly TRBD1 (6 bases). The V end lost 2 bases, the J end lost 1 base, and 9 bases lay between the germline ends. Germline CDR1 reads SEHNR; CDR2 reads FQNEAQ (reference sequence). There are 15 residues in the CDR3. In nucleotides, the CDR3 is TGTGCCAGCAGCTTAAGCAGGGGATCCTACAATGAGCAGTTCTTC. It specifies CASSLSRGSYNEQFF. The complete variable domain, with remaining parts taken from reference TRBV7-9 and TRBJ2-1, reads DTGVSQNPRHKITKRGQNVTFRCDPISEHNRLYWYRQTLGQGPEFLTYFQNEAQLEKSRLLSDRFSAERPKGSFSTLEIQRTEQGDSAMYLCASSLSRGSYNEQFFGPGTRLTVL.

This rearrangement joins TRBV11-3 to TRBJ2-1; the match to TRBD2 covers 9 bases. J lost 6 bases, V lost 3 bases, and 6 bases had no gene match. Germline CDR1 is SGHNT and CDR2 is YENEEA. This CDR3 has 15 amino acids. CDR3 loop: CASSFGGRAVNEQFF. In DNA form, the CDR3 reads TGTGCCAGCAGCTTCGGCGGGAGGGCCGTCAATGAGCAGTTCTTC.

CDR3 residues: CASSWADSGNTIYF. Here the CDR3 DNA reads TGTGCCAGTAGTTGGGCAGACTCTGGAAACACCATATATTTT. This rearrangement joins TRBV19 to TRBJ1-3; the D is unclear. The germline gives CDR1 LNHDA, CDR2 SQIVND (reference sequence). The CDR3 has 14 amino acids. V was trimmed by 5 bases and J by 0 bases, leaving 8 bases between them.

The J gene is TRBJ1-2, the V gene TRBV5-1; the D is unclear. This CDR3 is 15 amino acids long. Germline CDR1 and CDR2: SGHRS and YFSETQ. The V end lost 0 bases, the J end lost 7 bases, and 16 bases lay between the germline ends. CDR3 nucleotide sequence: TGCGCCAGCAGCTTGGATGAGGGCCTCCGGGGTGGCTACACCTTC. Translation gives CASSLDEGLRGGYTF.